The 19 T cell receptor beta chains reported below all come from one sample, sequenced in a study of PD-1 blockade in classical Hodgkin lymphoma. The time point denotes: cycle 4 day 1 (C4D1), after more than five weeks of nivolumab. All trial patients relapsed after autologous stem cell transplantation. Repertoires were generated with immunoSEQ multiplex PCR, while TCRdb's copy carries only in-frame clones and drops some. There are some 22,000 clones in the sample; over 70% occur only once, and about a fifth lies in the top ten. The starting material was peripheral blood mononuclear cells (PBMCs), obtained before the fourth cycle of nivolumab. The receptors stem from a human donor with classical Hodgkin lymphoma.

This clone showed up just a few times. The rearrangement joins TRBV29-1 to TRBJ1-2; D gene ambiguous. Trimming stripped 6 bases from V and 4 bases from J, with 9 bases between. The CDR3 runs 11 residues. Germline loops: CDR1 SQVTM, CDR2 ANQGSEA. The CDR3 region is CSVGVGYGYTF. Here the CDR3 DNA reads TGCAGCGTCGGAGTTGGCTATGGCTACACCTTC.

The chain employs TRBV10-3 and TRBJ1-3; unclear D gene. V lost 3 bases to trimming and J lost 0 bases, with 3 bases between them. Per the germline V gene, CDR1 is ENHRY and CDR2 is SYGVKD. This CDR3 has 13 amino acids. CDR3 sequence reads: CAISDPSGNTIYF. CDR3 nucleotide sequence: TGTGCCATCAGTGACCCCTCTGGAAACACCATATATTTT.

As to this clone: At one boundary the junction diverges from the germline segment, which might be a read error. The rearrangement links TRBV4-2 to TRBJ2-3; 9 bases align to TRBD2. This CDR3 is 17 amino acids long. Germline V gives CDR1 LGHNA, CDR2 YNFKEQ. DNA of the CDR3: TGTACCAGCAGCCTCTACAACCTAGCGGGAACCACAGATACGCAGTATTTT. Translated, it gives CTSSLYNLAGTTDTQYF.

The table lists this clone with a few counts. CDR3 nucleotide sequence: TGTGCCAGCAGTTTAAGACCAAGCTACGAGCAGTACTTC. It codes for CASSLRPSYEQYF. The V call is TRBV6-1, the J call TRBJ2-7; D unclear. The CDR3 covers 13 residues. Germline values: CDR1 MNHNS, CDR2 SASEGT. Deletions cut 5 bases from V and 3 bases from J, with 11 bases between.

A remark on this clone: Other DNA sequences of this sample code for an identical CDR3. This sequence joins TRBV6-5 and TRBJ1-2; 10 nucleotides agree with TRBD1. The junction had 7 bases not matched to a gene; V was cut back by 2 bases and J by 4 bases. The CDR3 runs 16 residues. The germline CDR1 and CDR2 sequences are MNHEY and SVGAGI. CDR3 nucleotide sequence: TGTGCCAGCAGTTACATTCGGACAGGGGGAAGCTATGGCTACACCTTC. Amino acid sequence: CASSYIRTGGSYGYTF.

The chain has TRBV7-6 and TRBJ2-7; 9 bases map to TRBD1. Per germline, CDR1 SGHVS and CDR2 FNYEAQ. CDR3 length: 15 amino acids. Unmatched junction bases numbered 7, after V lost 2 bases and J lost 5 bases. The CDR3 is CASSLTGTGYDEQYF. CDR3 nucleotide sequence: TGTGCCAGCAGCTTAACCGGGACAGGGTACGACGAGCAGTACTTC.

The rearrangement links TRBV7-6 to TRBJ1-5; the D is unclear. Germline loops: CDR1 SGHVS, CDR2 FNYEAQ. The CDR3 extends over 13 amino acids. Trimming pared 1 base from V and 4 bases from J, leaving 5 bases between. DNA of the CDR3: TGTGCCAGCAGCTTAGGGAGAAATCAGCCCCAGCATTTT. The encoded protein is CASSLGRNQPQHF. The complete variable domain, with remaining parts taken from reference TRBV7-6 and TRBJ1-5, reads GAGVSQSPRYKVTKRGQDVALRCDPISGHVSLYWYRQALGQGPEFLTYFNYEAQQDKSGLPNDRFSAERPEGSISTLTIQRTEQRDSAMYRCASSLGRNQPQHFGDGTRLSIL.

CDR3 in DNA: TGTGCCAGCAGCTTAGACAGGGGGAAGCCCTACGAGCAGTACTTC. This encodes CASSLDRGKPYEQYF. The V gene is TRBV7-6, the J gene TRBJ2-7, with 8 bases that match TRBD1. The CDR3 loop spans 15 amino acids. Germline V gene lookup returns CDR1 SGHVS and CDR2 FNYEAQ. The J segment lost 2 bases and the V segment lost 1 base, leaving 4 bases of the junction unmatched.

This clone occurred a few times. The chain links TRBV27 to TRBJ1-4, with D hard to call. This CDR3 contains 13 residues. The germline V gene encodes CDR1 MNHEY and CDR2 SMNVEV (reference sequence). V shed 2 bases and J shed 4 bases, with 5 bases lying between them. The CDR3 region has the DNA TGTGCCAGCAGTTTAGGGTATAATGAAAAACTGTTTTTT. Protein product: CASSLGYNEKLFF. The full variable domain, its missing parts supplied by reference TRBV27 and TRBJ1-4, is EAQVTQNPRYLITVTGKKLTVTCSQNMNHEYMSWYRQDPGLGLRQIYYSMNVEVTDKGDVPEGYKVSRKEKRNFPLILESPSPNQTSLYFCASSLGYNEKLFFGSGTQLSVL.

V usage is TRBV10-3 and J usage is TRBJ2-1; the D gene could be TRBD1 or TRBD2 (5 bases each). The germline V and J ends were trimmed by 6 bases and 2 bases, with 29 bases remaining between them. Germline V gives CDR1 ENHRY, CDR2 SYGVKD. The CDR3 length is 20 residues. The CDR3 DNA is TGTGCCATCAGGTCCACGGCAGGGAGTCTAGGTGGACGACCCTACAATGAGCAGTTCTTC. Amino acids: CAIRSTAGSLGGRPYNEQFF.

The J gene is TRBJ1-2, the V gene TRBV5-4, with TRBD1 matching 7 bases. The CDR3 is 14 amino acids. J was trimmed by 4 bases and V by 0 bases; bases with no gene match: 3. Per germline, CDR1 SGHNT and CDR2 YYREEE (reference sequence). In nucleotides, the CDR3 is TGTGCCAGCAGCTTGGTCGGACAGGTCTATGGCTACACCTTC. It translates to CASSLVGQVYGYTF. Variable domain in full (rest from reference TRBV5-4 and TRBJ1-2): ETGVTQSPTHLIKTRGQQVTLRCSSQSGHNTVSWYQQALGQGPQFIFQYYREEENGRGNFPPRFSGLQFPNYSSELNVNALELDDSALYLCASSLVGQVYGYTFGSGTRLTVV.

The chain combines TRBV6-1 with TRBJ1-5, with 11 bases that match TRBD1. The CDR3 runs 14 residues. Germline loops: CDR1 MNHNS, CDR2 SASEGT. The V gene end was trimmed by 6 bases and the J gene end by 6 bases; junction bases not matched to a gene: 4. The CDR3 region is CASRPGQGAQPQHF. The CDR3 nucleotides read TGTGCCAGCAGACCTGGACAGGGGGCTCAGCCCCAGCATTTT.

This chain links TRBV11-2 with TRBJ2-7, with a possible D match to TRBD2 (6 bases). The CDR3 is made up of 14 amino acids. Trimming stripped 0 bases from V and 7 bases from J, with 13 bases between. The germline gives CDR1 SGHAT, CDR2 FQNNGV. Written as DNA, the CDR3 is TGTGCCAGCAGCTTAGACGTGTGGGAGGAGGAGCAGTACTTC. This translates into CASSLDVWEEEQYF.

V is TRBV5-4 and J is TRBJ2-7; 10 bases fit TRBD1. V shed 4 bases, J shed 4 bases, and the junction held 5 bases outside the gene matches. The CDR3 loop spans 14 amino acids. Per the germline V gene, CDR1 is SGHNT and CDR2 is YYREEE (reference sequence). The CDR3 region has the DNA TGTGCCAGCAGCCCGCGGGACAGGGGATACGAGCAGTACTTC. It codes for CASSPRDRGYEQYF.

The rearrangement uses TRBV27 and TRBJ2-6; D is possibly TRBD1 or TRBD2 (5 bases each). The CDR3 covers 14 residues. Trimming pared 8 bases from V and 3 bases from J, leaving 11 bases between. Germline V gives CDR1 MNHEY, CDR2 SMNVEV (reference sequence). The CDR3 here is CASSLRGGANVLTF. The CDR3 nucleotides read TGTGCCAGCTCCCTGAGGGGTGGGGCCAACGTCCTGACTTTC.

This clone was seen once. The chain uses TRBV5-1 and TRBJ2-3, with 7 bases identical to TRBD2. Unmatched junction bases numbered 7, after V lost 0 bases and J lost 9 bases. The germline gives CDR1 SGHRS, CDR2 YFSETQ. The CDR3 is 14 amino acids. CDR3 region: CASSLAAGMQTQYF. In DNA, the CDR3 is TGCGCCAGCAGCTTGGCAGCGGGAATGCAAACGCAGTATTTT.

The V gene is TRBV19, the J gene TRBJ2-7; D perhaps matches TRBD2 (5 bases). Germline V lookup: CDR1 LNHDA, CDR2 SQIVND (reference sequence). CDR3 size: 13 residues. V was cut by 8 bases and J by 6 bases, with 17 bases left in between. CDR3 in amino acids: CASSMGSSREQYF. DNA of the CDR3: TGTGCCAGTTCTATGGGGAGTTCCCGCGAGCAGTACTTC. Looking up the rest from reference TRBV19 and TRBJ2-7 gives the full variable domain: DGGITQSPKYLFRKEGQNVTLSCEQNLNHDAMYWYRQDPGQGLRLIYYSQIVNDFQKGDIAEGYSVSREKKESFPLTVTSAQKNPTAFYLCASSMGSSREQYFGPGTRLTVT.

The chain recombines TRBV5-1 with TRBJ1-4, with D hard to call. The CDR3 contains 16 residues. Germline V gene lookup returns CDR1 SGHRS and CDR2 YFSETQ. V lost 0 bases to trimming and J lost 3 bases, with 12 bases between them. The CDR3 loop is CASSLALGTANEKLFF. In nucleotides, the CDR3 is TGCGCCAGCAGCTTGGCCTTGGGCACGGCTAATGAAAAACTGTTTTTT. Using reference TRBV5-1 and TRBJ1-4 for the parts outside the CDR3, the full variable domain is KAGVTQTPRYLIKTRGQQVTLSCSPISGHRSVSWYQQTPGQGLQFLFEYFSETQRNKGNFPGRFSGRQFSNSRSEMNVSTLELGDSALYLCASSLALGTANEKLFFGSGTQLSVL.

This clone was counted once. The chain has TRBV6-6 and TRBJ2-5; 7 bases line up with TRBD2. V shed 2 bases and J 4 bases; nucleotides not matched to a gene: 10. The germline V gene encodes CDR1 MNHNY and CDR2 SVGAGI (reference sequence). The CDR3 length is 16 residues. CDR3 nucleotides: TGTGCCAGCAGTTACCCCCATGCGGGAGCGGGAGAGACCCAGTACTTC. Amino acids: CASSYPHAGAGETQYF.